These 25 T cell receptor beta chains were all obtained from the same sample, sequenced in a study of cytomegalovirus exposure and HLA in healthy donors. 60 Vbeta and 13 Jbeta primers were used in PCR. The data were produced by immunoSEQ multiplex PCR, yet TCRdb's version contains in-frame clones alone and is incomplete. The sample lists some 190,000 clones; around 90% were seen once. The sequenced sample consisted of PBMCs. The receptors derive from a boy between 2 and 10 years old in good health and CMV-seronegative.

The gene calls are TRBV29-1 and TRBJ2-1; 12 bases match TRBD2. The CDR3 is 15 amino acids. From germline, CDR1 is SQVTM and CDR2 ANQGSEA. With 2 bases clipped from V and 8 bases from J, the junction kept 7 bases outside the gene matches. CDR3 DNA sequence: TGCAGCGTTGAATATTCGACTAGCGGGAGTGATGAGCAGTTCTTC. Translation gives CSVEYSTSGSDEQFF.

CDR3 coding DNA: TGTGCCAGTAGGACCCGGACAGGGGGCTGGCCTGGGGCCAACGTCCTGACTTTC. This translates into CASRTRTGGWPGANVLTF. The rearrangement uses TRBV19 and TRBJ2-6; 11 bases are a match to TRBD1. The CDR3 spans 18 residues. CDR1 is LNHDA and CDR2 is SQIVND in the germline V gene (reference sequence). The ends lost 6 bases at V and 2 bases at J; junction bases unmatched: 9.

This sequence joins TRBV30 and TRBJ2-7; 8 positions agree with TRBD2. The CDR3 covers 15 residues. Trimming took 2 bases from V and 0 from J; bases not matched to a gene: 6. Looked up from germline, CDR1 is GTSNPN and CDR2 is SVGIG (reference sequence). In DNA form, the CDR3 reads TGTGCCTGGAGTAGAGACAGCGGGAGCTCCTACGAGCAGTACTTC. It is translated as CAWSRDSGSSYEQYF.

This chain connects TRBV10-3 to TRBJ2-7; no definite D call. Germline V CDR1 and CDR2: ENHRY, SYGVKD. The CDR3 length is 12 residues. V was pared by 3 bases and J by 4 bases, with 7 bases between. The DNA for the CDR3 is TGTGCCATCAGTGAATCAGGATACGAGCAGTACTTC. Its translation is CAISESGYEQYF.

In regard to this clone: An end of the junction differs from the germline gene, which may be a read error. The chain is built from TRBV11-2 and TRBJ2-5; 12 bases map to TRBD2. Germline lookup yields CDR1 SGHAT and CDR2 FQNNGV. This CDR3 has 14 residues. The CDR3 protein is CASSLEASGRADHF. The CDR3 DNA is TGTGCCAGCAGCTTAGAGGCTAGCGGGAGGGCCGATCACTTC.

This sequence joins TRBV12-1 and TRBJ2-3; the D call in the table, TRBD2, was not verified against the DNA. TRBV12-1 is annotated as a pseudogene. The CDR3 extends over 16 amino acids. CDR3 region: CASSPGLAESTDTQYF. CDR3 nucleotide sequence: TGTGCCAGCAGCCCAGGACTAGCGGAAAGCACAGATACGCAGTATTTT.

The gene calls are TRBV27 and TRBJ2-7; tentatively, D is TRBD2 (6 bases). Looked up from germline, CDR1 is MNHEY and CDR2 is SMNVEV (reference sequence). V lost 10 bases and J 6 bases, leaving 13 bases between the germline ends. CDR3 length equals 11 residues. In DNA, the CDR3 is TGTGCCATCCGACTCGGGGGCGAGCAGTACTTC. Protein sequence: CAIRLGGEQYF.

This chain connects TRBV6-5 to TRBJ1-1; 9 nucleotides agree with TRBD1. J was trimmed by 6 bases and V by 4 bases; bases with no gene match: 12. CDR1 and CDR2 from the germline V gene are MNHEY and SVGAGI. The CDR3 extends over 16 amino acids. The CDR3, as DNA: TGTGCCAGCAGTTTATTACCGGGACAGGGTTTCGCTGAAGCTTTCTTT. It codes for CASSLLPGQGFAEAFF.

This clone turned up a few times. The CDR3 DNA reads as TGTGCCAGCAGCGTAGGATTTAAGGGGCGGCGGGGCTACACCTTC. This encodes CASSVGFKGRRGYTF. V usage is TRBV9 and J usage is TRBJ1-2, with a weak D call TRBD1 (5 bases). The CDR3 runs to 15 residues. V gave up 0 bases and J gave up 8 bases, with 17 bases separating them. CDR1 SGDLS and CDR2 YYNGEE come from the germline V gene.

The DNA of the CDR3 is TGCGCCAGCAGCTCGACACTCACGAACACCGGGGAGCTGTTTTTT. Its protein is CASSSTLTNTGELFF. The chain joins TRBV5-1 to TRBJ2-2; the D is unclear. V was trimmed by 3 bases and J by 0 bases, leaving 9 bases between them. The CDR3 length is 15 residues. Per germline, CDR1 SGHRS and CDR2 YFSETQ.

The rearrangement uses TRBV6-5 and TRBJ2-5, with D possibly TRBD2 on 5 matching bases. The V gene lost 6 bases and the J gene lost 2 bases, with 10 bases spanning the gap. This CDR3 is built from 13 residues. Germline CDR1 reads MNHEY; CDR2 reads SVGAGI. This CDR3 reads CASSRGVQETQYF. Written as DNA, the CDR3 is TGTGCCAGCAGCCGGGGAGTACAAGAGACCCAGTACTTC.

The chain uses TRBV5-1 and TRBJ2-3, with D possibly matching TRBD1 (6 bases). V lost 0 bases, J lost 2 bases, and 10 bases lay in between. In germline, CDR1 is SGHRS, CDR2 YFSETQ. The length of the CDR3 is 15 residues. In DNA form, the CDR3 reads TGCGCCAGCAGCTTGGAGGGACACCACACAGATACGCAGTATTTT. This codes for CASSLEGHHTDTQYF. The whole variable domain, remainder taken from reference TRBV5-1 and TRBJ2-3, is KAGVTQTPRYLIKTRGQQVTLSCSPISGHRSVSWYQQTPGQGLQFLFEYFSETQRNKGNFPGRFSGRQFSNSRSEMNVSTLELGDSALYLCASSLEGHHTDTQYFGPGTRLTVL.

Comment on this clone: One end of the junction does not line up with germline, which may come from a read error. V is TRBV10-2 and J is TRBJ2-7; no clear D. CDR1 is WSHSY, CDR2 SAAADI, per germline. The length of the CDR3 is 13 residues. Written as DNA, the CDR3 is TGCGCCACCAGTTCGTGGAGAGAAGACGAGCAGTACTTC. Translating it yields CATSSWREDEQYF.

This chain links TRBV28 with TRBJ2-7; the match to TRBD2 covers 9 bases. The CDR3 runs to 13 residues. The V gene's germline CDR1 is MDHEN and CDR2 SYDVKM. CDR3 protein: CATKTSGTYEQYF. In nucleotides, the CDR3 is TGTGCGACGAAGACTAGCGGAACCTACGAGCAGTACTTC.

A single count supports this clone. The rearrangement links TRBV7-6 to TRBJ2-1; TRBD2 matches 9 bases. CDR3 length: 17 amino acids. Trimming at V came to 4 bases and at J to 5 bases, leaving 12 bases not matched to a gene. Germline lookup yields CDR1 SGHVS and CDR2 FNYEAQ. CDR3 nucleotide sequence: TGTGCCAGCAGCTCCAAGCCCAGCGGGAGGACCCACAATGAGCAGTTCTTC. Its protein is CASSSKPSGRTHNEQFF.

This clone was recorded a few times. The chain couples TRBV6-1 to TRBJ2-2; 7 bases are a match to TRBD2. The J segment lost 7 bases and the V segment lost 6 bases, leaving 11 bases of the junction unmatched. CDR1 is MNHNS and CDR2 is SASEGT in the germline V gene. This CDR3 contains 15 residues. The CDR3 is CASRKAGPYFGELFF. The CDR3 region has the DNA TGTGCCAGCAGGAAAGCGGGACCTTATTTCGGGGAGCTGTTTTTT.

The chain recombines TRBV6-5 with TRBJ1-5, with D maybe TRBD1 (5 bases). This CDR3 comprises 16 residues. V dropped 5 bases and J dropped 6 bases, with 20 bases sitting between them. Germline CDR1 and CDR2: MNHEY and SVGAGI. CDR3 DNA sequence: TGTGCCAGCAGTCACTATTCAGGGTCTCGAAGTCAGCCCCAGCATTTT. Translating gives CASSHYSGSRSQPQHF.

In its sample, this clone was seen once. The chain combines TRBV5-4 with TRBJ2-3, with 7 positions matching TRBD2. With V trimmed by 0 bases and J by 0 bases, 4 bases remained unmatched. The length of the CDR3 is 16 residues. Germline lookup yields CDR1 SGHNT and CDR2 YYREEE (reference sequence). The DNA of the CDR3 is TGTGCCAGCAGCTTGGCTAGTAGCGGGAGCACAGATACGCAGTATTTT. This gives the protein CASSLASSGSTDTQYF.

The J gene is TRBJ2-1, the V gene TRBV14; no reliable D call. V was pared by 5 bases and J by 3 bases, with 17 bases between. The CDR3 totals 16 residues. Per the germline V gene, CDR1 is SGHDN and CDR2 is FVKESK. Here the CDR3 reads CASSSPDQVYYNEQFF. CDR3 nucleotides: TGTGCCAGCAGCTCCCCGGATCAGGTTTACTACAATGAGCAGTTCTTC.

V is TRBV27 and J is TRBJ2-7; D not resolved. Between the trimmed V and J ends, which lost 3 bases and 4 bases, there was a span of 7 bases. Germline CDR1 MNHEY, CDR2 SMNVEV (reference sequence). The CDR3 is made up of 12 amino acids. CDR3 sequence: CASSFPGYEQYF. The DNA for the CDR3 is TGTGCCAGCAGTTTTCCAGGATACGAGCAGTACTTC.

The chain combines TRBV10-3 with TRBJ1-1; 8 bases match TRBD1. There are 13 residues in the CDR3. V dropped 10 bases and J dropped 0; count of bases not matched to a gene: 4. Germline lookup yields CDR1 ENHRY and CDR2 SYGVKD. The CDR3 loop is CATRQGLNTEAFF. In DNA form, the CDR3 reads TGTGCCACTAGACAGGGGCTGAACACTGAAGCTTTCTTT.

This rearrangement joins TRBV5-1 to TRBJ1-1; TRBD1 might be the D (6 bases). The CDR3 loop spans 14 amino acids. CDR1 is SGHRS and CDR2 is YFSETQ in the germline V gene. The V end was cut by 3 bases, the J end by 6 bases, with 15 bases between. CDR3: CASSWSQGSAEAFF. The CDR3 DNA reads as TGCGCCAGCAGCTGGAGTCAGGGGTCCGCTGAAGCTTTCTTT.

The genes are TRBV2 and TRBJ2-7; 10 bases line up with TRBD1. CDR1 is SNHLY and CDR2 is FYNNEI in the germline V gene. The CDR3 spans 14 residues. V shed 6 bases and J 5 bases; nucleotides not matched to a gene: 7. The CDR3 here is CASRDGQGVDEQYF. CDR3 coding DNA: TGTGCCAGCAGGGATGGACAGGGGGTAGACGAGCAGTACTTC.

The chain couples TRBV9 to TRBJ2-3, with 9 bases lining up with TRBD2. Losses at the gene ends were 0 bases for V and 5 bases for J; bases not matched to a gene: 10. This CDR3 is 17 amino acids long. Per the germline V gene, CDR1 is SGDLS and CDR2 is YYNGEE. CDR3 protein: CASSVGGLADGGDTQYF. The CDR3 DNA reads TGTGCCAGCAGCGTAGGGGGACTAGCAGATGGTGGAGATACGCAGTATTTT.

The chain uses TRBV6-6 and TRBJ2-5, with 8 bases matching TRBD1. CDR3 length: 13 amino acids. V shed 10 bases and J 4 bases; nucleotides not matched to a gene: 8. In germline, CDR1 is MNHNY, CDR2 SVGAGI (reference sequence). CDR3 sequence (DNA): TGTGCCACAACAAGGACAGGGATAGAGACCCAGTACTTC. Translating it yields CATTRTGIETQYF.